The 4 T cell receptor beta chains below come from one sample, sequenced in a study of blood T cell repertoires in COVID-19 (dated by TCRdb to 2019 to 2021). Library preparation used the immunoSEQ multiplex PCR assay. TCRdb mirrors the immuneACCESS table, restricted to in-frame sequences. Some clones are absent from its copies; in checked studies, under half trace to an unresolved V gene, and the reason for the others is unknown. For this sample there are approximately 92,000 clones; about three quarters appear just once. The top ten hold roughly 8.4% of the sample. The sequencing input was peripheral blood. All receptors come from a man aged 50-60 years who had recovered from COVID-19.

The V gene is TRBV28, the J gene TRBJ1-2, with a possible D match to TRBD1 (5 bases). Trimming removed 1 base at V and 8 bases at J, with 11 bases between. The CDR3 extends over 13 amino acids. Germline CDR1 reads MDHEN; CDR2 reads SYDVKM. The CDR3 nucleotides read TGTGCCAGCAGTTTATTTTCCAGGGAAGGCTACACCTTC. As protein: CASSLFSREGYTF.

This clone occurred a few times. The gene calls are TRBV7-7 and TRBJ2-5; D not resolved. Germline V gene lookup returns CDR1 SSHAT and CDR2 FNYEAQ (reference sequence). The V end was cut by 5 bases, the J end by 5 bases, with 18 bases between. This CDR3 has 15 residues. The chain's CDR3 is CASSRSAVARETQYF. The CDR3 DNA reads TGTGCCAGCAGCCGCTCCGCCGTCGCCCGGGAGACCCAGTACTTC.

The chain employs TRBV27 and TRBJ2-1; D is possibly TRBD2 (5 bases). V was clipped by 6 bases and J by 7 bases, with 16 bases between them. This CDR3 spans 14 amino acids. The germline V gene encodes CDR1 MNHEY and CDR2 SMNVEV (reference sequence). CDR3 sequence: CASSQLARVNEQFF. The CDR3 nucleotides read TGTGCCAGCAGCCAGTTAGCGAGGGTTAATGAGCAGTTCTTC.

This chain links TRBV5-4 with TRBJ2-5, with TRBD2 matching over 14 bases. Germline V gives CDR1 SGHNT, CDR2 YYREEE (reference sequence). V shed 2 bases and J 4 bases; nucleotides not matched to a gene: 7. CDR3 length: 17 residues. Here the CDR3 DNA reads TGTGCCAGCAGCTTTGGTCGCGGACTAGCGGGAGGAGAGACCCAGTACTTC. Amino acids: CASSFGRGLAGGETQYF.